The rows below give T cell receptor beta chains drawn from one sample of a study of identical twins. One entry per CDR3 protein results from TCRdb running MiXCR on the 5' RACE reads. The sample contains about 890,000 distinct CDR3 sequences, about 12% of which appear only once. These sequences were also reported in another study, on yellow fever vaccine responses in identical twins.

Sequencing was carried out using PBMCs. Receptors were obtained from a woman under 30 in good health. CDR3s leave out the opening cysteine and the closing phenylalanine or tryptophan. Fields, in order: CDR3 protein, V gene, J gene.

CDR3 protein: ASSLRGGYEDTQY; V gene: TRBV11-2; J gene: TRBJ2-3
CDR3 protein: ASSDFSVNQPQH; V gene: TRBV2; J gene: TRBJ1-5
CDR3 protein: SARQDRVRGETQY; V gene: TRBV20-1; J gene: TRBJ2-5
CDR3 protein: ASSFTGSNEKLF; V gene: TRBV5-1; J gene: TRBJ1-4
CDR3 protein: AIKGPGELF; V gene: TRBV10-3; J gene: TRBJ2-2
CDR3 protein: ASRREVNNEQF; V gene: TRBV5-1; J gene: TRBJ2-1
CDR3 protein: ASSGQRAGSSYNEQF; V gene: TRBV7-8; J gene: TRBJ2-1
CDR3 protein: ASSLSLAGGPIEQF; V gene: TRBV9; J gene: TRBJ2-1
CDR3 protein: ASGSGALWAYPYEQY; V gene: TRBV12-5; J gene: TRBJ2-7
CDR3 protein: ASTFAGGGDTQY; V gene: TRBV7-9; J gene: TRBJ2-3
CDR3 protein: AISDRETRGYT; V gene: TRBV10-3; J gene: TRBJ1-2
CDR3 protein: ASSIGTVNYGYT; V gene: TRBV12-3/TRBV12-4; J gene: TRBJ1-2
CDR3 protein: SASSDWIYEQY; V gene: TRBV20-1; J gene: TRBJ2-7
CDR3 protein: ATSRLERRNTDTQY; V gene: TRBV15; J gene: TRBJ2-3
CDR3 protein: ATSHPNTGELF; V gene: TRBV24-1; J gene: TRBJ2-2
CDR3 protein: ASSLAGRVKGQY; V gene: TRBV7-9; J gene: TRBJ2-7
CDR3 protein: ASGLPPGHSSYEQY; V gene: TRBV12-5; J gene: TRBJ2-7
CDR3 protein: ASSLVPGGHYNEQF; V gene: TRBV7-2; J gene: TRBJ2-1
CDR3 protein: ASSIRTDSSTNEKLF; V gene: TRBV2; J gene: TRBJ1-4
CDR3 protein: ASSLWGSGDEQY; V gene: TRBV12-3/TRBV12-4; J gene: TRBJ2-7
CDR3 protein: ASSLRNLGTDTQY; V gene: TRBV27; J gene: TRBJ2-3
CDR3 protein: ATSDLGGLAGNNEQF; V gene: TRBV24-1; J gene: TRBJ2-1
CDR3 protein: SARETGRLNSPLH; V gene: TRBV20-1; J gene: TRBJ1-6
CDR3 protein: ASRLAGAPYEQY; V gene: TRBV3-1; J gene: TRBJ2-7
CDR3 protein: ASRRQLSTDTQY; V gene: TRBV2; J gene: TRBJ2-3
CDR3 protein: ASGLEGLTDTQY; V gene: TRBV12-5; J gene: TRBJ2-3
CDR3 protein: ASSLDADTQY; V gene: TRBV12-3/TRBV12-4; J gene: TRBJ2-3
CDR3 protein: ASSRGDSEQY; V gene: TRBV12-3/TRBV12-4; J gene: TRBJ2-7
CDR3 protein: ASSEYRVKDPSNQPQH; V gene: TRBV2; J gene: TRBJ1-5
CDR3 protein: SARDWYQETQY; V gene: TRBV20-1; J gene: TRBJ2-5
CDR3 protein: ASNYPGEQETQY; V gene: TRBV28; J gene: TRBJ2-5
CDR3 protein: ASSAAGFTAKNIQY; V gene: TRBV25-1; J gene: TRBJ2-4
CDR3 protein: ASRDGQGWSGNTIY; V gene: TRBV6-1; J gene: TRBJ1-3
CDR3 protein: ASSYSKTNQETQY; V gene: TRBV6-5; J gene: TRBJ2-5